The rows below give T cell receptor beta chains drawn from one sample of a study of human T cells and chemical hapten exposure. TCRdb re-derived calls from the 5' RACE reads in MiXCR, one entry per CDR3 protein. The data contain approximately 140,000 distinct CDR3 sequences, 4.1% of them singletons. The receptors shown here come from a female donor in good health. CDR3s include the opening cysteine and the closing phenylalanine or tryptophan. Each record gives: V gene, J gene, D gene, clone size, CDR3 protein, CDR3 DNA. D genes are given only for firm matches. Size values are once, few and many counts, or a class for expanded clones, and some rows have none.

>TRBV14|TRBJ2-3|.|many
CASSQDRGSDTQYF
TGTGCCAGCAGCCAAGACAGAGGATCAGATACGCAGTATTTT
>TRBV5-1|TRBJ1-4|.|many
CASSSALAGEKLFF
TGCGCCAGCAGCTCGGCCCTTGCAGGGGAAAAACTGTTTTTT
>TRBV5-1|TRBJ2-7|TRBD2|.
CASSSRTSGDEQYF
TGCGCCAGCAGTTCCCGGACTAGCGGCGACGAGCAGTACTTC
>TRBV4-3|TRBJ2-5|TRBD1|few
CASSQDMTGGAETQYF
TGCGCCAGCAGCCAAGATATGACAGGGGGCGCGGAGACCCAGTACTTC
>TRBV7-2|TRBJ2-1|.|.
CASSPDSAANEQFF
TGTGCCAGCAGCCCTGACTCAGCGGCCAATGAGCAGTTCTTC
>TRBV12-3/TRBV12-4|TRBJ2-7|.|few
CASSVSPYEQYF
TGTGCCAGCTCCGTCTCGCCCTACGAGCAGTACTTC
>TRBV7-2|TRBJ2-2|TRBD1|many
CASSRRGTGDTGELFF
TGTGCCAGCAGCCGCCGAGGGACAGGCGACACCGGGGAGCTGTTTTTT
>TRBV5-4|TRBJ1-1|.|many
CASSLTGPNTEAFF
TGTGCCAGCAGCTTGACAGGGCCGAACACTGAAGCTTTCTTT
>TRBV5-1|TRBJ1-1|.|many
CASSLRAGQRGGTEAFF
TGCGCCAGCAGCTTGCGGGCTGGACAGCGAGGAGGCACTGAAGCTTTCTTT
>TRBV20-1|TRBJ1-4|.|many
CSAKNRHHGEKLFF
TGCAGTGCTAAAAACAGGCATCACGGGGAAAAACTGTTTTTT
>TRBV12-3/TRBV12-4|TRBJ2-1|.|many
CASTPGGGNEQFF
TGTGCCAGCACCCCAGGTGGGGGCAATGAGCAGTTCTTC
>TRBV18|TRBJ1-4|.|many
CASSPGRTATNEKLFF
TGTGCCAGCTCACCGGGACGGACCGCAACTAATGAAAAACTGTTTTTT
>TRBV5-1|TRBJ2-7|.|many
CASSLAIGGYEQYF
TGCGCCAGCAGCTTGGCTATAGGGGGCTACGAGCAGTACTTC
>TRBV25-1|TRBJ1-6|TRBD1|many
CASSDRTGSSYNSPLHF
TGTGCCAGCAGTGATCGGACAGGGAGCTCCTATAATTCACCCCTCCACTTT